The rows below give T cell receptor beta chains drawn from one sample of a study of blood T cell repertoires in COVID-19. The method was immunoSEQ multiplex PCR; TCRdb's version includes in-frame clones alone and lacks a portion of them. The data contain about 220,000 clones, about nine tenths of them singletons. Sequencing was performed on PBMCs or T cells enriched from blood (not recorded which). Receptors were obtained from a woman in her thirties or forties with acute COVID-19. The CDR3 runs from the conserved cysteine through the conserved F or W. The D gene is left open where the match is weak. A clone size is listed for some rows: how often the clone was seen (once, few, many), or a class if it is expanded.

>NA|NA|TRBJ2-5|TRBV6-6
TGTGCCAGCGGCGACAGGACGGGAGAGACCCAGTACTTC
CASGDRTGETQYF
>TRBD1|NA|TRBJ2-5|TRBV5-1
TGCGCCAGCAGCTTGGTTCAGGCCGGACAGGGGTTAGAGACCCAGTACTTC
CASSLVQAGQGLETQYF
>NA|NA|TRBJ1-1|TRBV21-1
NA
CASSKVGQGAFKYTEAFF
>NA|NA|TRBJ1-2|TRBV29-1
TGCAGCTCGATAGGAACAGGAGGCTACACCTTC
CSSIGTGGYTF
>TRBD1|NA|TRBJ1-1|TRBV2
TGTGCCAGCAGACTGACAGGGGTGAACACTGAAGCTTTCTTT
CASRLTGVNTEAFF
>NA|NA|TRBJ2-2|TRBV7-2
TGTGCCAGCAGCTTCGACAGCCCTAACACCGGGGAGCTGTTTTTT
CASSFDSPNTGELFF
>NA|NA|TRBJ2-7|TRBV29-1
TGCAGCGTTGTAGAGGGAGTAGAGCAGTACTTC
CSVVEGVEQYF
>NA|NA|TRBJ2-3|TRBV7-2
TGTGCCAGCAGCATTTCGACAGGGAGGCCAGATACGCAGTATTTT
CASSISTGRPDTQYF
>NA|NA|TRBJ1-5|TRBV24-1
TGTGCCACCAGTGATCCGACATTTGGCCGAGATCAGCCCCAGCATTTT
CATSDPTFGRDQPQHF
>NA|NA|TRBJ1-4|TRBV2
TGTGCCAGCAGTGAAGCGGGCCGGAATAATGAAAAACTGTTTTTT
CASSEAGRNNEKLFF
>TRBD1|NA|TRBJ1-5|TRBV6-5
TGTGCCAGCAGTTACTTCGGGACAGATCAGCCCCAGCATTTT
CASSYFGTDQPQHF
>NA|few|TRBJ1-1|TRBV5-4
TGTGCCAGCAGCTTGACTGAGAACACTGAAGCTTTCTTT
CASSLTENTEAFF
>TRBD1|NA|TRBJ1-2|TRBV6-5
TGTGCCAGCAGTTACGGGACAGGGGCGTATGGCTACACCTTC
CASSYGTGAYGYTF
>NA|NA|TRBJ2-4|TRBV19
TGTGCCAGTAGTATTCTGTTAGCCAAAAACATTCAGTACTTC
CASSILLAKNIQYF
>NA|NA|TRBJ1-6|TRBV19
TGTGCCAGTATTTCGCAGGTTAATTCACCCCTCCACTTT
CASISQVNSPLHF
>NA|NA|TRBJ1-1|TRBV7-9
TGTGCCAGCAGCTTACTTAGGGGCATGAACACTGAAGCTTTCTTT
CASSLLRGMNTEAFF
>NA|NA|TRBJ1-1|TRBV12-3/TRBV12-4
TGTGCCAGCAGTTTCAGGGCCCCTGAAGCTTTCTTT
CASSFRAPEAFF
>NA|NA|TRBJ1-1|TRBV5-8
TGTGCCAGCAGCTTGGGAACGGGGTACACTGAAGCTTTCTTT
CASSLGTGYTEAFF
>NA|NA|TRBJ1-3|TRBV19
TGTGCCAGTAGTATAGATCTATGGCGGATGAGCTCTGGAAACACCATATATTTT
CASSIDLWRMSSGNTIYF
>TRBD2|few|TRBJ2-1|TRBV5-1
TGCGCCAGCAGCTTGTCAAGGGACTATTATTACAATGAGCAGTTCTTC
CASSLSRDYYYNEQFF
>NA|NA|TRBJ1-4|TRBV4-2
TGTGCCAGCAGCCAAGAATCCGGGTCTACTAATGAAAAACTGTTTTTT
CASSQESGSTNEKLFF
>NA|NA|TRBJ1-1|TRBV6-1
TGTGCCAGCAGTGAAGCGCGGGGTCTGAACACTGAAGCTTTCTTT
CASSEARGLNTEAFF
>TRBD1|NA|TRBJ2-5|TRBV30
TGTGCCTGGAGCCAGACAGGGGTCGAGACCCAGTACTTC
CAWSQTGVETQYF
>TRBD2|few|TRBJ2-5|TRBV7-9
TGTGCCAGCAGCGATAGGACTAGCGGGGAGACCCAGTACTTC
CASSDRTSGETQYF
>TRBD2|NA|TRBJ2-1|TRBV7-9
TGTGCCAGCAGCCTACTAGCGGGACTAGAACGGGATGAGCAGTTCTTC
CASSLLAGLERDEQFF
>TRBD1|NA|TRBJ1-5|TRBV12-5
TGTGCTAGTGGTTTGCTCTCGACAGGGTATAGCAATCAGCCCCAGCATTTT
CASGLLSTGYSNQPQHF
>NA|NA|TRBJ1-3|TRBV6-5
TGTGCCAGCAGCGCGACAGGTAACTCTGGAAACACCATATATTTT
CASSATGNSGNTIYF
>NA|NA|TRBJ1-1|TRBV18
TGTGCCAGCTCACTTGACTCGGGGAACACTGAAGCTTTCTTT
CASSLDSGNTEAFF
>TRBD1|NA|TRBJ1-4|TRBV30
TGTGCCTGGAGTGAGACAGGGGGCGGAAAACTGTTTTTT
CAWSETGGGKLFF
>TRBD1|NA|TRBJ2-5|TRBV3-1/TRBV3-2
TGTGCCAGCAGCCAAGAAAGACAGGGCTCGCCTAAAGAGACCCAGTACTTC
CASSQERQGSPKETQYF
>TRBD1|NA|TRBJ2-1|TRBV7-8
TGTGCCAGCAGTAGGGGGACAGGGGACAATGAGCAGTTCTTC
CASSRGTGDNEQFF
>TRBD1|NA|TRBJ1-2|TRBV2
TGTGCCAGCAGTGGGCCTATTCTACAGGGGGCAGATGGCTACACCTTC
CASSGPILQGADGYTF
>TRBD2|NA|TRBJ2-2|TRBV6-5
TGTGCCAGCAGTTACGGGAGGGGCGAGGCCGGGGAGCTGTTTTTT
CASSYGRGEAGELFF
>NA|NA|TRBJ1-1|TRBV6-5
TGTGCCAGCAGTTACCGGCTAGGCGCGAACACTGAAGCTTTCTTT
CASSYRLGANTEAFF
>TRBD1|NA|TRBJ1-3|TRBV30
TGTGCCTGTCAACCCTTTTCAGGGGGCGCTTCTGGAAACACCATATATTTT
CACQPFSGGASGNTIYF
>TRBD1|NA|TRBJ1-2|TRBV7-2
TGTGCCAGCAGCCCCAGGGGGGACATATACACCTTC
CASSPRGDIYTF
>TRBD2|NA|TRBJ2-7|TRBV7-2
TGTGCCAGCAGTTACACTGAGCGGGGGGTATACGAGCAGTACTTC
CASSYTERGVYEQYF
>NA|NA|TRBJ1-2|TRBV6-5
TGTGCCAGCAGTCTACGGTGGCAGGGTAGCGGCTACACCTTC
CASSLRWQGSGYTF
>TRBD1|NA|TRBJ2-7|TRBV6-4
TGTGCCAGCAGTGGATGGACAGGGGAAGAACCTTCCTACGAGCAGTACTTC
CASSGWTGEEPSYEQYF
>NA|NA|TRBJ1-2|TRBV7-9
TGTGCCAGCAGCTTAGTAGGGTCAGGGGAAGGCTACACCTTC
CASSLVGSGEGYTF
>TRBD1|NA|TRBJ2-7|TRBV4-1
TGCGCCAGCAGCCATGGGGGCCGGGACAGGGACTACGAGCAGTACTTC
CASSHGGRDRDYEQYF
>TRBD1|NA|TRBJ1-1|TRBV30
TGTGCCTGGGTATGGACAGGGACGAACACTGAAGCTTTCTTT
CAWVWTGTNTEAFF
>NA|once|TRBJ2-2|TRBV14
TGTGCCAGCAGCGCCCGCCTGGGACATAACACCGGGGAGCTGTTTTTT
CASSARLGHNTGELFF
>TRBD1|NA|TRBJ2-5|TRBV7-9
TGTGCCAGCAGCTTAAGGACAGGGGGGAATGGAGAGACCCAGTACTTC
CASSLRTGGNGETQYF
>NA|NA|TRBJ2-2|TRBV5-5
TGTGCCAGCAGCTCAACAGGGTGGAACACCGGGGAGCTGTTTTTT
CASSSTGWNTGELFF
>NA|NA|TRBJ1-5|TRBV10-1
TGCGCCAGCAGTGGGGGGCTAGGTCAGCCCCAGCATTTT
CASSGGLGQPQHF
>NA|NA|TRBJ1-6|TRBV20-1
TGCAGTGCTAGTCATACCGGGGGGACGTATAATTCACCCCTCCACTTT
CSASHTGGTYNSPLHF
>NA|once|TRBJ1-5|TRBV7-8
TGTGCCAGCAGCCGAGGGGTGTCAGGGAAGTTTCAGCCCCAGCATTTT
CASSRGVSGKFQPQHF
>TRBD1|NA|TRBJ1-1|TRBV19
TGTGCCAGTAGTATGACAGGGGGCGCGGTGCCTGAAGCTTTCTTT
CASSMTGGAVPEAFF